This T cell receptor (beta chain) derives from a study of cytomegalovirus exposure and HLA in healthy donors. PCR was performed using 60 Vbeta and 13 Jbeta primers. Original methodology: It was a later analysis that counted 83 million or so unique TCR beta chains, of which some 9.9 million were shared. The repertoire was sequenced with immunoSEQ multiplex PCR; TCRdb's copy has only in-frame clones and lacks some. That table supplies the V and J calls and clone size; D and trimming were determined from the DNA. The table has fewer than 130,000 clones, 65% to 85% seen once; the top ten hold 6.2%. Regarding the study as a whole: The study recorded over 150 TCR beta chains that were cytomegalovirus-associated. More clonal expansion characterized HLA-associated TCR beta chains than equally common others in a later analysis. The CMV antigen specificity of three CMV-associated chains was confirmed through in vitro analysis.

Germline lookup yields CDR1 SGHRS and CDR2 YFSETQ. This CDR3 spans 14 amino acids. The ends lost 0 bases at V and 8 bases at J; junction bases unmatched: 5. On this clone: Its cognate antigen is unknown.

The rearrangement joins TRBV5-1 to TRBJ1-2; TRBD1 agrees at 9 bases. The TCR was taken from a man aged 25-45 years in good health and CMV-seropositive. Specimen: PBMCs. CDR3 amino acids: CASSLATGGQGYTF. CDR3 bases: TGCGCCAGCAGCTTGGCGACAGGGGGGCAAGGCTACACCTTC. The full variable domain, completed using reference TRBV5-1 and TRBJ1-2, is KAGVTQTPRYLIKTRGQQVTLSCSPISGHRSVSWYQQTPGQGLQFLFEYFSETQRNKGNFPGRFSGRQFSNSRSEMNVSTLELGDSALYLCASSLATGGQGYTFGSGTRLTVV.